A single sample is the source of the 21 T cell receptor beta chains below, sequenced in a study of blood T cell repertoires in COVID-19. The repertoire was sequenced with immunoSEQ multiplex PCR; TCRdb's copy has only in-frame clones and lacks some. The sample has about 250,000 clones, about 86% seen once. Material: peripheral blood. The receptors come from an elderly man with acute or convalescent COVID-19.

J is TRBJ2-2 and V is TRBV7-3; 7 nucleotides line up with TRBD1. Germline V gives CDR1 SGHTA, CDR2 FQGTGA. V trimming: 6 bases; J trimming: 1 base; junction bases outside the gene matches: 8. The CDR3 spans 16 residues. This chain's CDR3 is CASSSPGQMNTGELFF. The CDR3 coding sequence is TGTGCCAGCAGTTCTCCGGGACAGATGAACACCGGGGAGCTGTTTTTT.

V and J are TRBV2 and TRBJ2-1; 10 bases align to TRBD1. This CDR3 comprises 15 residues. Looked up from germline, CDR1 is SNHLY and CDR2 is FYNNEI. V lost 5 bases and J lost 10; bases outside the gene matches: 11. The CDR3 coding sequence is TGTGCCAGCAGTCAAGGACAGGGGGGTCTGACCGAGCAGTTCTTC. Translation gives CASSQGQGGLTEQFF.

The chain uses TRBV6-2 or TRBV6-3 and TRBJ1-4; D gene uncertain. Per germline, CDR1 MNHEY and CDR2 SVGEGT. V shed 4 bases and J shed 8 bases, with 14 bases lying between them. The CDR3 contains 14 residues. The CDR3 bases are TGTGCCAGCAGTTTAACAGCTAATGAGGAAAAACTGTTTTTT. Protein: CASSLTANEEKLFF.

This rearrangement joins TRBV18 to TRBJ1-1, with 11 bases fitting TRBD1. The V gene end was trimmed by 6 bases and the J gene end by 11 bases; junction bases not matched to a gene: 8. This CDR3 is 13 amino acids long. Germline V gene data show CDR1 as KGHSH and CDR2 as LQKENI. The CDR3: CASSPGQGAVAFF. CDR3 nucleotides: TGTGCCAGCTCCCCAGGACAGGGGGCTGTGGCTTTCTTT.

The V call is TRBV19, the J call TRBJ1-3; D uncertain. This CDR3 has 14 amino acids. From germline, CDR1 is LNHDA and CDR2 SQIVND (reference sequence). CDR3 DNA: TGTGCAGCGTCGATGCCAGTCTCTGGAAACACCATATATTTT. Its protein product is CAASMPVSGNTIYF.

The CDR3 sequence: CSVVTGGYNEQFF. For the CDR3, the DNA is TGCAGCGTTGTAACAGGGGGCTACAATGAGCAGTTCTTC. The V gene is TRBV29-1, the J gene TRBJ2-1; the match to TRBD1 covers 8 bases. Germline CDR1 reads SQVTM; CDR2 reads ANQGSEA. Germline trimming cut 4 bases from V and 3 bases from J; bases unmatched to any gene: 2. CDR3 length equals 13 residues.

The chain is built from TRBV2 and TRBJ1-2; D is ambiguous. Germline CDR1 is SNHLY and CDR2 is FYNNEI. V shed 10 bases and J shed 4 bases, with 16 bases lying between them. The CDR3 sequence is 13 residues long. This chain's CDR3 is CATTTQLSYGYTF. Written as DNA, the CDR3 is TGTGCCACCACTACTCAACTTTCCTATGGCTACACCTTC.

The V call is TRBV3-1 (or the pseudogene TRBV3-2), the J call TRBJ2-7; possible D gene TRBD1, 5 bases. V was trimmed by 3 bases and J by 3 bases, leaving 15 bases between them. Germline lookup yields CDR1 LGHDT and CDR2 YNNKEL (reference sequence). The CDR3 runs 15 residues. CDR3 bases: TGTGCCAGCAGCCACAAGCCTCAGACAGTCTACGAGCAGTACTTC. Translating gives CASSHKPQTVYEQYF.

This chain joins TRBV6-5 and TRBJ2-7; perhaps TRBD1 as D (6 bases). From germline, CDR1 is MNHEY and CDR2 SVGAGI. CDR3 size: 15 residues. Trimming shortened V by 0 bases and J by 3 bases, and 12 bases separated the two germline ends. The CDR3 DNA reads as TGTGCCAGCAGTTACTCCACGCAGGGGATCTACGAGCAGTACTTC. As protein: CASSYSTQGIYEQYF.

This clone was found a few times. The rearrangement links TRBV21-1 to TRBJ2-1; TRBD1 is the table's D call, not checked against the DNA. TRBV21-1 is a pseudogene segment. This CDR3 has 16 amino acids. The CDR3 here is CASSKVGSLAYNEQFF. In nucleotides, the CDR3 is TGTGCCAGCAGCAAAGTGGGCTCCCTGGCGTACAATGAGCAGTTCTTC.

The V and J genes are TRBV20-1 and TRBJ1-6; D perhaps matches TRBD1 (6 bases). Germline V CDR1 and CDR2: DFQATT, SNEGSKA (reference sequence). The CDR3 is 13 residues long. Trimming took off 3 bases at V and 6 bases at J, with 9 bases between the two ends. In nucleotides, the CDR3 is TGCAGTGCTAGTTACAGGGCTAATTCACCCCTCCACTTT. Its protein product is CSASYRANSPLHF.

The J gene is TRBJ2-7, the V gene TRBV28; weak D call: TRBD2 (6 bases). Trimming took 5 bases from V and 0 from J, leaving 17 bases between them. The CDR3 has 16 amino acids. Germline values: CDR1 MDHEN, CDR2 SYDVKM. The CDR3 reads CASSTLADPSSYEQYF. CDR3 in DNA: TGTGCCAGCAGTACGTTAGCGGATCCGAGCTCCTACGAGCAGTACTTC.

The chain uses TRBV3-1 (or the pseudogene TRBV3-2) and TRBJ2-3, with 13 bases matching TRBD2. This CDR3 spans 16 amino acids. The J segment lost 5 bases and the V segment lost 6 bases, leaving 8 bases of the junction unmatched. Germline loops: CDR1 LGHDT, CDR2 YNNKEL (reference sequence). The CDR3 region is CASSAWTSGGRDTQYF. As DNA, the CDR3 is TGTGCCAGCAGTGCTTGGACTAGCGGGGGAAGAGATACGCAGTATTTT.

The chain uses TRBV11-1 and TRBJ2-1, with D uncertain. The CDR3 runs to 13 residues. V lost 7 bases and J 4 bases, leaving 11 bases between the germline ends. Germline V gene data show CDR1 as SGHAT and CDR2 as FQDESV (reference sequence). CDR3 bases: TGTGCCAGCAACCCCTCGGAGTACAATGAGCAGTTCTTC. Protein sequence: CASNPSEYNEQFF.

The chain combines TRBV7-3 with TRBJ2-1, with 8 bases that match TRBD2. CDR3 length equals 15 residues. Germline CDR1 SGHTA, CDR2 FQGTGA. J was trimmed by 4 bases and V by 4 bases; bases with no gene match: 6. This CDR3 reads CASSSTSGIYNEQFF. The CDR3 DNA reads TGTGCCAGCAGCTCCACTAGCGGCATATACAATGAGCAGTTCTTC.

This clone was seen a handful of times. The CDR3 DNA sequence: TGTGCCAGTACCGACAGGGGCCCACCCCTGAACACTGAAGCTTTCTTT. As protein: CASTDRGPPLNTEAFF. The rearrangement uses TRBV19 and TRBJ1-1, with 8 bases matching TRBD1. This CDR3 has 16 amino acids. Germline V gene lookup returns CDR1 LNHDA and CDR2 SQIVND (reference sequence). The junction had 10 bases not matched to a gene; V was cut back by 7 bases and J by 0 bases.

In this sample, this clone turned up once. J is TRBJ2-3 and V is TRBV9; no firm D call. Germline V lookup: CDR1 SGDLS, CDR2 YYNGEE. The CDR3 runs to 13 residues. The germline V and J ends were trimmed by 3 bases and 0 bases, with 5 bases remaining between them. The CDR3 nucleotides read TGTGCCAGCAGCGCTACTAGCACAGATACGCAGTATTTT. The encoded protein is CASSATSTDTQYF. The whole variable domain, filled in from reference TRBV9 and TRBJ2-3, reads DSGVTQTPKHLITATGQRVTLRCSPRSGDLSVYWYQQSLDQGLQFLIQYYNGEERAKGNILERFSAQQFPDLHSELNLSSLELGDSALYFCASSATSTDTQYFGPGTRLTVL.

This clone was picked up a small number of times. Other DNA sequences in this sample translate to the same CDR3. This sequence joins TRBV18 and TRBJ1-5; no clear D. The CDR3 consists of 13 residues. V was shortened by 0 bases and J by 7 bases, with 7 bases between the two germline ends. The germline gives CDR1 KGHSH, CDR2 LQKENI. CDR3 nucleotides: TGTGCCAGCTCACCACCCGGAGGGCAGCCCCAGCATTTT. The encoded protein is CASSPPGGQPQHF.

The rearrangement joins TRBV4-2 to TRBJ2-3; TRBD2 aligns across 9 bases. CDR1 and CDR2 from the germline V gene are LGHNA and YNFKEQ. V lost 1 base to trimming and J lost 5 bases; unmatched junction nucleotides: 10. This CDR3 comprises 17 residues. The CDR3 region has the DNA TGTGCCAGCAGCCAAGGTCTAGGCGGGGGGGCAGTAGATACGCAGTATTTT. This sequence encodes CASSQGLGGGAVDTQYF.

As to this clone: The sample carries other DNA sequences with the same CDR3. The V gene is TRBV7-8, the J gene TRBJ1-1; D unresolved. CDR1 SGHVS and CDR2 FQNEAQ come from the germline V gene. This CDR3 has 15 amino acids. V was trimmed by 8 bases and J by 0 bases, leaving 16 bases between them. This CDR3 reads CASSLRGSLNTEAFF. The CDR3 nucleotides read TGTGCCAGCTCCTTAAGAGGTAGCCTGAACACTGAAGCTTTCTTT.

This rearrangement joins TRBV14 to TRBJ2-1, with 11 bases aligning to TRBD1. The V and J ends lost 6 bases and 8 bases, in that order; junction bases with no gene match: 9. From germline, CDR1 is SGHDN and CDR2 FVKESK. This CDR3 has 15 amino acids. The CDR3 region is CASSGDRGFTDEQFF. The CDR3 bases are TGTGCCAGCAGTGGGGACAGGGGGTTTACGGATGAGCAGTTCTTC.